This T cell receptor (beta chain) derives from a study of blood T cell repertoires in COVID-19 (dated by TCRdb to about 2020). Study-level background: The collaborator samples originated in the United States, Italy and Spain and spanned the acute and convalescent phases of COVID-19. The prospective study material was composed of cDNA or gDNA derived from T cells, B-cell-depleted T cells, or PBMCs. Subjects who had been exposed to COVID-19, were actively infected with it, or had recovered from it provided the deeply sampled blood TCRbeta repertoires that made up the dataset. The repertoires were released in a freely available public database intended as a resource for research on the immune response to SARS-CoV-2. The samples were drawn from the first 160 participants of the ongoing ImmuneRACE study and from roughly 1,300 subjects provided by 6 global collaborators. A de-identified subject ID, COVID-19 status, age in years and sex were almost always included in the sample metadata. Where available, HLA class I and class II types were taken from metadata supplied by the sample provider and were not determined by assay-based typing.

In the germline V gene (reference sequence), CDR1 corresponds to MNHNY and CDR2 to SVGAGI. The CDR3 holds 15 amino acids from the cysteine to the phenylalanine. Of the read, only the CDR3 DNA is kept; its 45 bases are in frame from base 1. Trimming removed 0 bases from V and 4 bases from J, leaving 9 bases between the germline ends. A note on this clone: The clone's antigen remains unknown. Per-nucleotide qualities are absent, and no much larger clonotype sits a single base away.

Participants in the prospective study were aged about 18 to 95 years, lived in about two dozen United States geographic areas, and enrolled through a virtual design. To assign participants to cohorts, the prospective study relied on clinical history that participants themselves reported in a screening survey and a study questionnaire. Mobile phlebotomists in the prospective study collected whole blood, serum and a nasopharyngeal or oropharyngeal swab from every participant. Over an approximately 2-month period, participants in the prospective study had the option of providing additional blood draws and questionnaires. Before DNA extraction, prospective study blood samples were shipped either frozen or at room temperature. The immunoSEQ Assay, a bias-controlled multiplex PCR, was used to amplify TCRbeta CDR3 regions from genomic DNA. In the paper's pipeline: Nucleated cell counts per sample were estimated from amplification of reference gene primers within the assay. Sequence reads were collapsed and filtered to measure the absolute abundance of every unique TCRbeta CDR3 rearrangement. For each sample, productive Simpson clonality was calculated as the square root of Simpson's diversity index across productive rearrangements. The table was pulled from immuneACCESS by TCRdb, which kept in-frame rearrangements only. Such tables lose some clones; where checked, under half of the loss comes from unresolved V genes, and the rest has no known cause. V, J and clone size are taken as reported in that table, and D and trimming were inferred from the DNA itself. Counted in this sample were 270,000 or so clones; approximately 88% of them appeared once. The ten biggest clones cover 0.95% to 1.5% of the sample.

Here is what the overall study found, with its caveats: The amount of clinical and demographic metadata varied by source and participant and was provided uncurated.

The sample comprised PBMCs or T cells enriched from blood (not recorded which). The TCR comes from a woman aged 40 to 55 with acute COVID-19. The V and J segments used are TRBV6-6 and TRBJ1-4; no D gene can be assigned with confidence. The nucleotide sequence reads TGTGCCAGCAGTTACTCTGGAGGGCGTAATGAAAAACTGTTTTTT. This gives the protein CASSYSGGRNEKLFF.